The clone carrying this T cell receptor beta chain was seen only a few times. As yet, its antigen is unknown. The data were obtained in a study of immune evolution from preneoplasia to lung adenocarcinoma. Study findings and constraints: Top clone share appeared to fall from AAH through AIS, MIA, adenocarcinoma.

Germline V gives CDR1 SQVTM, CDR2 ANQGSEA. The V gene end was trimmed by 2 bases and the J gene end by 5 bases; junction bases not matched to a gene: 5. The CDR3 loop spans 13 amino acids. Produced via immunoSEQ multiplex PCR; TCRdb's table is partial and in-frame only. The sample has 2,000 to 2,500 clones, just under 80% seen once. This clonotype originated in a person between 55 and 69 years old with lung adenocarcinoma. The specimen was FFPE normal lung tissue adjacent to the tumor. This chain uses TRBV29-1 with TRBJ2-5, with 7 positions matching TRBD1. DNA of the CDR3: TGCAGCGTTGAACAACAGGGGTGGGAGACCCAGTACTTC. Its protein is CSVEQQGWETQYF.